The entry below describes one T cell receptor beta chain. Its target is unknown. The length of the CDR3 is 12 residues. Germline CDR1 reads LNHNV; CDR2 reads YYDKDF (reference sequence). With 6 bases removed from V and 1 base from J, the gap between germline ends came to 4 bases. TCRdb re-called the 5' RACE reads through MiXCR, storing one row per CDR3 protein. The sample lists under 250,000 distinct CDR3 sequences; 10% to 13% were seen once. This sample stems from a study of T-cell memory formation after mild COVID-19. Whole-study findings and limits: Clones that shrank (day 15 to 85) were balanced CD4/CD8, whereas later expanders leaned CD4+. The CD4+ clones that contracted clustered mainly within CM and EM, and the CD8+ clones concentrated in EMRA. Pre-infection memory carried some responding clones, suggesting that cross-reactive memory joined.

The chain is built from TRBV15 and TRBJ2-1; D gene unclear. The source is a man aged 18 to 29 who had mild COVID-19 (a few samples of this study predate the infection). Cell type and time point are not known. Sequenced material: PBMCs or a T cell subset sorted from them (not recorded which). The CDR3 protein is CATSVSYNEQFF. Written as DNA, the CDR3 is TGTGCCACCAGTGTTTCCTACAATGAGCAGTTCTTC.